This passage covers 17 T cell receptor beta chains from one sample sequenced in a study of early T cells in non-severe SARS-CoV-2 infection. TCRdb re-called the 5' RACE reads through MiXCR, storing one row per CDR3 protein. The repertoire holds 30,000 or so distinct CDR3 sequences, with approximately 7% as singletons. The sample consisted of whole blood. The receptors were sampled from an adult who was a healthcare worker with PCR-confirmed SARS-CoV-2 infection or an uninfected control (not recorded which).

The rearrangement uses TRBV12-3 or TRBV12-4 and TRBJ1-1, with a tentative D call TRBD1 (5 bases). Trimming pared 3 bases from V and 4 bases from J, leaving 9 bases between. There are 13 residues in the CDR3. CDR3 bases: TGTGCCAGCAGTTTTAAGGGGTCCACTGAAGCTTTCTTT. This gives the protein CASSFKGSTEAFF.

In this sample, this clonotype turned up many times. CDR3 nucleotides: TGTGCCAGCAGTCCACCACTAGCTAATGAGCAGTTCTTC. Translating it yields CASSPPLANEQFF. The chain recombines TRBV28 with TRBJ2-1, with D possibly TRBD2 on 6 matching bases. CDR1 is MDHEN, CDR2 SYDVKM, per germline. The CDR3 extends over 13 amino acids. V was shortened by 5 bases and J by 7 bases, with 12 bases between the two germline ends.

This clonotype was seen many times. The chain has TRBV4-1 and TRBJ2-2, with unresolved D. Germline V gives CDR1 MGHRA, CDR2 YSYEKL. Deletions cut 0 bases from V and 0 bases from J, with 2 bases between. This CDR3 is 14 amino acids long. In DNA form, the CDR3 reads TGCGCCAGCAGCCAAGATACGAACACCGGGGAGCTGTTTTTT. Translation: CASSQDTNTGELFF.

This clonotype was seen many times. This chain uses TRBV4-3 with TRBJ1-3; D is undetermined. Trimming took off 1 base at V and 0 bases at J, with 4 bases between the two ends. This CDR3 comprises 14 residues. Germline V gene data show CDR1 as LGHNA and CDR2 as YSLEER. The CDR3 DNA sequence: TGCGCCAGCAGCCAAGCAGTCTCTGGAAACACCATATATTTT. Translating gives CASSQAVSGNTIYF.

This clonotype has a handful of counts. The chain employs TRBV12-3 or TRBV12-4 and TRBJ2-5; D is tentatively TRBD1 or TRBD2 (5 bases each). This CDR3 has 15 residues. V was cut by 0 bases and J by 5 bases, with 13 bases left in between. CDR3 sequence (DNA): TGTGCCAGCAGTTTAGCTGCTGGGGGTGCGGAGACCCAGTACTTC. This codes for CASSLAAGGAETQYF.

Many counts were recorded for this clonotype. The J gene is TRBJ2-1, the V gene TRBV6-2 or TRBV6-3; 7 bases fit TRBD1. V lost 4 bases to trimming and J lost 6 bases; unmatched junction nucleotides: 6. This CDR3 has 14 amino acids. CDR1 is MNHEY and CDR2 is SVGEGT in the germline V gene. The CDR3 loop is CASSSGQPFNEQFF. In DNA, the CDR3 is TGTGCCAGCAGTTCGGGACAGCCCTTCAATGAGCAGTTCTTC.

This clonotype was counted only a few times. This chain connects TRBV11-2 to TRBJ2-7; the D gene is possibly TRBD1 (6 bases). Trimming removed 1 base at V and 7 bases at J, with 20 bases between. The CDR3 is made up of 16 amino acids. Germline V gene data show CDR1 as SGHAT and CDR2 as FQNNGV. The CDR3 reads CASSLVGGQGSREQYF. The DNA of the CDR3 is TGTGCCAGCAGCTTAGTAGGCGGGCAGGGGAGCAGAGAGCAGTACTTC.

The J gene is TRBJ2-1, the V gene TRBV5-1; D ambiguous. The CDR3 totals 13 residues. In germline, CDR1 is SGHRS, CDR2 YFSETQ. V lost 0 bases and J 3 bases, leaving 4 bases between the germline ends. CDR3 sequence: CASSLALYNEQFF. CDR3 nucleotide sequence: TGCGCCAGCAGCTTGGCCCTCTACAATGAGCAGTTCTTC.

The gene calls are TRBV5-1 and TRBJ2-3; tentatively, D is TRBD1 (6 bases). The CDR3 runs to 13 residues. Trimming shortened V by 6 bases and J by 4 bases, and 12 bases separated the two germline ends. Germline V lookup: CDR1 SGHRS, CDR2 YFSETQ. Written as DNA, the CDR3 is TGCGCCAGCATGAGAGGGGGATCAGATACGCAGTATTTT. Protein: CASMRGGSDTQYF.

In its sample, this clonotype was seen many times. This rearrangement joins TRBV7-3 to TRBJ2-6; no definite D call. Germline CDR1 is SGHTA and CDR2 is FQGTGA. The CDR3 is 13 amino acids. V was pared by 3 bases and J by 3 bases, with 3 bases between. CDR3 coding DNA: TGTGCCAGCAGCTTCTTTGGGGCCAACGTCCTGACTTTC. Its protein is CASSFFGANVLTF.

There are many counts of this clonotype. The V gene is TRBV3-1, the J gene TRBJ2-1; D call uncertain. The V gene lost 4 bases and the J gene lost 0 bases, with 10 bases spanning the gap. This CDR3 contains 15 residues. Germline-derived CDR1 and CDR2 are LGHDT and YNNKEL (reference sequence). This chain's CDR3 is CASSLGVSSYNEQFF. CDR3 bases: TGTGCCAGCAGCCTAGGAGTTAGCTCCTACAATGAGCAGTTCTTC.

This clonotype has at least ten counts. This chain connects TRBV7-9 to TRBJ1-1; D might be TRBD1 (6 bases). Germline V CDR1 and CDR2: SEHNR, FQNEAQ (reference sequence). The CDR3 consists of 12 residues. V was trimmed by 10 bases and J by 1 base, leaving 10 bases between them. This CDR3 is CATSTGNTEAFF. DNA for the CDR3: TGTGCCACCTCGACAGGGAACACTGAAGCTTTCTTT.

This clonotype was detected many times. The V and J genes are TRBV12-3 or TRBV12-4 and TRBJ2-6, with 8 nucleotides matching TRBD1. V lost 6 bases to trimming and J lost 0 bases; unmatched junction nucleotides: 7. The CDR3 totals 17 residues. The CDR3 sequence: CASSRGQGVSGANVLTF. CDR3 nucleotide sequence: TGTGCCAGCAGCCGAGGACAGGGAGTCTCTGGGGCCAACGTCCTGACTTTC.

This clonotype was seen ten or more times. DNA for the CDR3: TGTGCCAGCAGTTCCACATGGAACAGACCCTACGAGCAGTACTTC. Translated: CASSSTWNRPYEQYF. The rearrangement links TRBV12-3 or TRBV12-4 to TRBJ2-7; D uncertain. The V gene lost 4 bases and the J gene lost 2 bases, with 15 bases spanning the gap. The CDR3 contains 15 residues.

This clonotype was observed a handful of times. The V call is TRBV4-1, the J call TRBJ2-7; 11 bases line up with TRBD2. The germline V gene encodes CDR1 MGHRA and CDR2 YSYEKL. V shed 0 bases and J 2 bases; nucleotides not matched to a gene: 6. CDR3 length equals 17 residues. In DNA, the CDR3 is TGCGCCAGCAGCCAAGATCCGACTAGCGGGGTTACCTACGAGCAGTACTTC. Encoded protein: CASSQDPTSGVTYEQYF.

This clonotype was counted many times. The CDR3: CASSFAIHEQFF. CDR3 DNA sequence: TGTGCCAGCAGCTTCGCCATTCATGAGCAGTTCTTC. The chain couples TRBV7-2 to TRBJ2-1; D remains ambiguous. V lost 3 bases to trimming and J lost 8 bases, with 8 bases between them. Germline-derived CDR1 and CDR2 are SGHTA and FQGNSA. CDR3 size: 12 residues.

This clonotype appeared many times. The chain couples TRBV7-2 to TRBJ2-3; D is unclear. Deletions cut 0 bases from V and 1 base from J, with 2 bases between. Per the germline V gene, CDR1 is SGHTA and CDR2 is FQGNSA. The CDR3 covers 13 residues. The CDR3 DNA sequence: TGTGCCAGCAGCTTAGCTCGCACAGATACGCAGTATTTT. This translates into CASSLARTDTQYF.